This passage covers 18 T cell receptor beta chains from one sample sequenced in a study of tumor and adjacent non-tumor tissue in lung cancer. A modified ARM-PCR protocol with three rounds of nested PCR amplified TCRbeta. TCRdb independently ran MiXCR on the multiplex PCR reads; one entry per CDR3 protein. The sample carries almost 75,000 distinct CDR3 sequences, 55% to 70% recorded once. No cell sorting was done before RNA was extracted from the tissue. Distant lung tissue was collected more than 3 cm away from the tumor edge. The sequenced material came from distant non-tumor lung tissue. The source of these receptors is a woman aged 45-59 years with non-small cell lung cancer.

Concerning this clonotype itself: One base away lies a much larger clone, so this may be a sequencing read error. The chain carries TRBV20-1 and TRBJ2-1; D gene unclear. This CDR3 spans 11 amino acids. In germline, CDR1 is DFQATT, CDR2 SNEGSKA (reference sequence). Trimming pared 2 bases from V and 11 bases from J, leaving 10 bases between. CDR3 nucleotides: TGCAGTGCTAGACGGCACGATAAGCAGTTCTTC. Encoded protein: CSARRHDKQFF.

This clonotype has ten or more counts. The chain combines TRBV10-3 with TRBJ2-6; no definite D call. CDR1 and CDR2 from the germline V gene are ENHRY and SYGVKD. The V and J ends lost 8 bases and 2 bases respectively, with 7 bases between them. The CDR3 spans 13 residues. CDR3 DNA sequence: TGTGCCATCCTGAGCGCTGGGGCCAACGTCCTGACTTTC. This gives the protein CAILSAGANVLTF.

A note on this clonotype: Likely a read error: the CDR3 ends without its conserved phenylalanine or tryptophan. V is TRBV10-2 and J is TRBJ2-7, with 9 bases lining up with TRBD2. Germline CDR1 and CDR2: WSHSY and SAAADI. This CDR3 is 18 amino acids long. J was trimmed by 1 base and V by 3 bases; bases with no gene match: 13. The DNA for the CDR3 is TGCGCCAGCAGTGATCCCAGACAAGCGGGAGGAAATTCCTACGAGCAGTACTCC. This encodes CASSDPRQAGGNSYEQYS.

As for this clonotype: No conserved phenylalanine or tryptophan ends this CDR3, so it is likely a read error. The gene calls are TRBV20-1 and TRBJ2-7; no definite D call. The V end was cut by 3 bases, the J end by 2 bases, with 11 bases between. In germline, CDR1 is DFQATT, CDR2 SNEGSKA (reference sequence). The CDR3 extends over 13 amino acids. Here the CDR3 DNA reads TGCAGTGCTAGGAATGTCGCCACCTACGAGCAGTACTAC. It yields the protein CSARNVATYEQYY.

This clonotype was found once. Likely a read error: the CDR3 ends without its conserved phenylalanine or tryptophan. The J gene is TRBJ2-5, the V gene TRBV20-1; D perhaps matches TRBD2 (6 bases). Germline V gene data show CDR1 as DFQATT and CDR2 as SNEGSKA (reference sequence). V gave up 6 bases and J gave up 7 bases, with 12 bases separating them. This CDR3 has 11 residues. As DNA, the CDR3 is TGCAGTGCCGAGGGGCGGGGGACCCAGTACTAT. It is translated as CSAEGRGTQYY.

This clonotype was observed once. The chain has TRBV6-2 or TRBV6-3 and TRBJ1-1; TRBD1 matches 7 bases. V was pared by 9 bases and J by 6 bases, with 7 bases of the junction left unmatched. Germline V CDR1 and CDR2: MNHEY, SVGEGT. The CDR3 is 12 residues long. The chain's CDR3 is CASKLGTAEAFF. CDR3 in DNA: TGTGCCAGTAAGCTAGGGACAGCTGAAGCTTTCTTT.

V usage is TRBV11-2 and J usage is TRBJ2-2, with 8 bases aligning to TRBD2. The CDR3 spans 19 residues. J was trimmed by 8 bases and V by 2 bases; bases with no gene match: 19. The germline CDR1 and CDR2 sequences are SGHAT and FQNNGV. The CDR3 DNA sequence: TGTGCCAGCAGCTTAAGGAGGGTTTCCGGACTAGCCGTCCCAGGGGAGCTGTTTTTT. Translating it yields CASSLRRVSGLAVPGELFF.

As regards this clonotype: This CDR3 fails to terminate in the conserved phenylalanine or tryptophan, so it likely reflects a read error. The limits of the CDR3 on the DNA are not certain, so only TCRdb's listed CDR3 is given. The chain joins TRBV20-1 to TRBJ2-7; the table's D call of TRBD1 was not tested on the DNA. The CDR3 is 13 amino acids long, termini counted. CDR1 and CDR2 (germline): DFQATT, SNEGSKA (reference sequence). This CDR3 reads CSARPLDSYEQYS.

The table lists this clonotype with a few counts. The chain carries TRBV6-6 and TRBJ1-4, with 12 nucleotides matching TRBD1. Germline V gives CDR1 MNHNY, CDR2 SVGAGI (reference sequence). This CDR3 spans 15 amino acids. J lost 8 bases, V lost 1 base, and 2 bases had no gene match. For the CDR3, the DNA is TGTGCCAGCAGTTACTTGGGACAGGGGGCCGAAAAACTGTTTTTT. It translates to CASSYLGQGAEKLFF.

This clonotype came up a few times. This may be a read error, as it is one base from a much larger clone. This sequence joins TRBV29-1 and TRBJ2-1, with D possibly matching TRBD1 (6 bases). The germline V gene has CDR1 SQVTM and CDR2 ANQGSEA. The CDR3 runs to 12 residues. CDR3 protein: CNVEGHDDEQFF. Here the CDR3 DNA reads TGCAACGTTGAGGGACACGACGATGAGCAGTTCTTC.

This clonotype appeared a single time. This sequence may be a read error, since a much larger clone differs from it by one base. The chain couples TRBV29-1 to TRBJ1-2; D is uncertain. Germline CDR1 SQVTM, CDR2 ANQGSEA. Trimming cost V 8 bases and J 4 bases, with 17 bases left between them. The length of the CDR3 is 13 residues. The CDR3 region has the DNA TGCAGCACCGAACAAGATTGGGGCTATGGCTACACCTTC. Amino acids: CSTEQDWGYGYTF.

This clonotype was found once. A read error may produce the germline difference seen at one junction end. The chain uses TRBV29-1 and TRBJ2-5, with TRBD2 matching 10 bases. The length of the CDR3 is 16 residues. The germline CDR1 and CDR2 sequences are SQVTM and ANQGSEA. This CDR3 is CNVVVKSGRVLETQYF. CDR3 DNA: TGCAACGTTGTGGTCAAAAGCGGGAGGGTTCTGGAGACCCAGTACTTC. The whole variable domain, remainder taken from reference TRBV29-1 and TRBJ2-5, is SAVISQKPSRDICQRGTSLTIQCQVDSQVTMMFWYRQQPGQSLTLIATANQGSEATYESGFVIDKFPISRPNLTFSTLTVSNMSPEDSSIYLCNVVVKSGRVLETQYFGPGTRLLVL.

Concerning this clonotype itself: No conserved phenylalanine or tryptophan is present at the end of the CDR3, so a read error is the likely explanation. The limits of the CDR3 on the DNA are not certain, so only TCRdb's listed CDR3 is given. The chain joins TRBV28 to TRBJ1-5; the table assigns TRBD1, which was not confirmed against the DNA. Germline CDR1 is MDHEN and CDR2 is SYDVKM. Ends included, the CDR3 has 16 residues. CDR3 loop: CTSSLTSRVTNQPRHV.

As for this clonotype: The junction differs from germline at one of its ends, possibly a read error. The chain is built from TRBV20-1 and TRBJ2-7; D gene ambiguous. CDR3 length equals 13 residues. The germline V gene has CDR1 DFQATT and CDR2 SNEGSKA (reference sequence). The CDR3 DNA sequence: TGCAGTGCTGCCAGCATACACTCCTACGAGCTGTACTTC. It yields the protein CSAASIHSYELYF.

In regard to this clonotype: A read error may produce the germline difference seen at one junction end. The chain has TRBV11-2 and TRBJ1-4, with 8 positions matching TRBD1. Germline assignment: CDR1 SGHAT and CDR2 FQNNGV. This CDR3 is 15 amino acids long. The CDR3 DNA is TGTGCCAGCAGCCCCCGGACAGGGCGAAATGAAAAACTGCTTTTT. Encoded protein: CASSPRTGRNEKLLF.

The table lists this clonotype with a count of one. The chain carries TRBV20-1 and TRBJ2-1; 7 bases map to TRBD2. V lost 6 bases and J lost 8; bases outside the gene matches: 16. This CDR3 region has 15 residues. Germline V gene data show CDR1 as DFQATT and CDR2 as SNEGSKA (reference sequence). The CDR3 loop reads CSALWTRGLMDEQFF. As DNA, the CDR3 is TGCAGTGCGCTTTGGACTAGGGGACTCATGGATGAGCAGTTCTTC.

A word on this clonotype: Compared with germline, one end of the junction differs, possibly owing to a read error. This chain connects TRBV4-1 to TRBJ1-1; D unresolved. CDR1 is MGHRA, CDR2 YSYEKL, per germline. The length of the CDR3 is 16 residues. In DNA form, the CDR3 reads TGCGCCAGCAGTCAAGATCTCTACGAGGGGAACACTGAAGCTTTCTTT. It translates to CASSQDLYEGNTEAFF.

J is TRBJ1-6 and V is TRBV20-1; D is uncertain. Trimming removed 6 bases at V and 4 bases at J, with 19 bases between. The germline V gene encodes CDR1 DFQATT and CDR2 SNEGSKA (reference sequence). This CDR3 has 16 amino acids. The CDR3 nucleotides read TGCAGTGCCAACCAGGATATTCGCACATATAATTCACCCCTCCACTTT. It specifies CSANQDIRTYNSPLHF.